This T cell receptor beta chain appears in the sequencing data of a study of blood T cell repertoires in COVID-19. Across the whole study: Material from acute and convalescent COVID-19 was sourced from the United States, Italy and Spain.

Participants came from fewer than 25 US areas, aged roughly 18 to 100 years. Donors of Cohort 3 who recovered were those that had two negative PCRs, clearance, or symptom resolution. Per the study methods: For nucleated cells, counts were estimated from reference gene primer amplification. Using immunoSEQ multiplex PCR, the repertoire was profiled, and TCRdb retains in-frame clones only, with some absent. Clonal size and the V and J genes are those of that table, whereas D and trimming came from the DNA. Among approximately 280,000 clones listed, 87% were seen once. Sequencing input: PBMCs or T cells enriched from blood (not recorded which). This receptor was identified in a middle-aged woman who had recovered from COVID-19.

Here the CDR3 DNA reads TGCAGCGTTGGTACACCCGCTTATGGCTACACCTTC. Translation: CSVGTPAYGYTF. The chain has TRBV29-1 and TRBJ1-2; D remains ambiguous. Trimming pared 4 bases from V and 5 bases from J, leaving 11 bases between. The CDR3 sequence is 12 residues long. Germline CDR1 SQVTM, CDR2 ANQGSEA.